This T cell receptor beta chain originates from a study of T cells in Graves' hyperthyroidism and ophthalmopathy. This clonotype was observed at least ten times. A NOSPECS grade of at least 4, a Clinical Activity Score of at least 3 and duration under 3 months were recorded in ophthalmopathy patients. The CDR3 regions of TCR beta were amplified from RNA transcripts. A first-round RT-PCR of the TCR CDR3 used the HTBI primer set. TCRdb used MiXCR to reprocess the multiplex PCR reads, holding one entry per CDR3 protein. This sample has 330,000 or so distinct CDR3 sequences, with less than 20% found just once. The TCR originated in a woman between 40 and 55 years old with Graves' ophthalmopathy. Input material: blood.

CDR3 nucleotide sequence: TGTGCCTGGAGTGTTGGAGCAGGGAGAGAGACCCAGTACTTC. Translated: CAWSVGAGRETQYF. This chain joins TRBV30 and TRBJ2-5, with D perhaps TRBD1 or TRBD2 (5 bases each). V was shortened by 0 bases and J by 4 bases, with 12 bases between the two germline ends. Germline assignment: CDR1 GTSNPN and CDR2 SVGIG (reference sequence). This CDR3 comprises 14 residues.